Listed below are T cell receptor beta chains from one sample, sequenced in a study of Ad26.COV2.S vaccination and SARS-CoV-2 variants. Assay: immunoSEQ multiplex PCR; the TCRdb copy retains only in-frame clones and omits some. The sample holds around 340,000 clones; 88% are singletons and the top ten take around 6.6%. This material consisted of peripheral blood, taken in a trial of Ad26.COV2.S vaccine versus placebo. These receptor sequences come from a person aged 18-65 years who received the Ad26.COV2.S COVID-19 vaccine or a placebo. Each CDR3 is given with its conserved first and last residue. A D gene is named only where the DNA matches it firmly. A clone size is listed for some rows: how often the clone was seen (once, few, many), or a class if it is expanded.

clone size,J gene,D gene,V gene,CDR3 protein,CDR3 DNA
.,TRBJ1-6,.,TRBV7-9,CASSLLVTDSPLHF,TGTGCCAGCAGCTTACTGGTTACGGATTCACCCCTCCACTTT
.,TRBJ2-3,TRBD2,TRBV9,CASTPPAGATDTQYF,TGTGCCAGCACCCCTCCAGCGGGGGCGACAGATACGCAGTATTTT
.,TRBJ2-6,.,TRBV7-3,CASSPLGGSGANVLTF,TGTGCCAGCAGCCCTTTGGGGGGCTCTGGGGCCAACGTCCTGACTTTC
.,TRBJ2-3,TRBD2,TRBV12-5,CASGLGTSGGAGVDTQYF,TGTGCTAGTGGTTTGGGGACTAGCGGGGGGGCAGGTGTAGATACGCAGTATTTT
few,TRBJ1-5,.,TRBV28,CASSPPVLYRYNQPQHF,TGTGCCAGCAGCCCCCCCGTCCTATACAGATACAATCAGCCCCAGCATTTT
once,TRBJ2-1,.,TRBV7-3,CASSLLPPYNEQFF,TGTGCCAGCAGCTTGCTACCACCTTACAATGAGCAGTTCTTC
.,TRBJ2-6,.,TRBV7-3,CASSVPGRSGANVLTF,TGTGCCAGCAGCGTACCCGGCAGGTCTGGGGCCAACGTCCTGACTTTC
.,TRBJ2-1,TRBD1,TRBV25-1,CASRGQGTHEQFF,TGTGCCAGCAGGGGACAGGGGACCCATGAGCAGTTCTTC
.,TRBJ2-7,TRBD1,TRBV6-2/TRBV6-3,CASSTDRALVKQYF,TGTGCCAGCAGTACGGACAGGGCATTAGTCAAGCAGTACTTC
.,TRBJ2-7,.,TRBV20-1,CSASDYPEQYF,TGCAGTGCATCGGACTACCCCGAGCAGTACTTC
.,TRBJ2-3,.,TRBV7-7,CASSLSGRTDTQYF,TGTGCCAGCAGCTTATCCGGACGCACAGATACGCAGTATTTT
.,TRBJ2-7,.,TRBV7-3,CASSLSPGSNYEQYF,TGTGCCAGCAGCTTATCTCCAGGTAGTAACTACGAGCAGTACTTC
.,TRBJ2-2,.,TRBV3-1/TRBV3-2,CATSATGNTGELFF,TGTGCCACTTCGGCCACGGGGAACACCGGGGAGCTGTTTTTT
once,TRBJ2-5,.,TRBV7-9,CASSLGETPQETQYF,TGTGCCAGCAGCTTAGGCGAAACTCCGCAAGAGACCCAGTACTTC
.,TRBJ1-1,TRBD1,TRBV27,CASSAQGVRSRGEAFF,TGTGCCAGCAGCGCGCAGGGGGTCCGGTCGAGAGGTGAAGCTTTCTTT
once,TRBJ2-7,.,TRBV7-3,CASSQAGSYEQYF,TGTGCCAGCAGTCAGGCAGGCTCCTACGAGCAGTACTTC
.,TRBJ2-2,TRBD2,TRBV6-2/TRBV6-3,CASSSVYSGRPGVTGELFF,TGTGCCAGCAGTTCCGTTTATAGCGGGAGGCCAGGGGTCACCGGGGAGCTGTTTTTT
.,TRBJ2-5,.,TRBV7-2,CASSWYQETQYF,TGTGCCAGCAGTTGGTACCAAGAGACCCAGTACTTC
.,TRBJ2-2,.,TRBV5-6,CASSLGPREAGELFF,TGTGCCAGCAGCTTGGGACCCCGGGAAGCCGGGGAGCTGTTTTTT
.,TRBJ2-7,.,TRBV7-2,CASTKQGGSYEQYF,TGTGCCAGCACCAAACAGGGGGGGTCCTACGAGCAGTACTTC
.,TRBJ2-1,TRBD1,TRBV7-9,CASSENRGSFTYNEQFF,TGTGCCAGCAGCGAGAACAGGGGCTCCTTTACCTACAATGAGCAGTTCTTC
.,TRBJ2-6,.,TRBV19,CASSIGDNSGANVLTF,TGTGCCAGTAGTATAGGGGACAACTCTGGGGCCAACGTCCTGACTTTC
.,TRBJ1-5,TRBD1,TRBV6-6,CASSFRGDRVNQPQHF,TGTGCCAGCAGTTTCCGCGGCGACAGGGTGAATCAGCCCCAGCATTTT
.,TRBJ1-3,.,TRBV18,CASSPLLTFQDSGNTIYF,TGTGCCAGCTCACCTCTCCTGACGTTCCAGGACTCTGGAAACACCATATATTTT
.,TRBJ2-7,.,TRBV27,CASSLEAGYEQYF,TGTGCCAGCAGTTTAGAGGCTGGCTACGAGCAGTACTTC
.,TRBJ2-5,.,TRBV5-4,CASSLQRGEETQYF,TGTGCCAGCAGCTTGCAAAGGGGAGAAGAGACCCAGTACTTC
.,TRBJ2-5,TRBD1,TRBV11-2,CASSLDHQGQGRQETQYF,TGTGCCAGCAGCTTAGATCACCAAGGACAGGGAAGGCAAGAGACCCAGTACTTC
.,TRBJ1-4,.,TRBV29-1,CSVRDSARANEKLFF,TGCAGCGTTCGAGATAGTGCTCGAGCTAATGAAAAACTGTTTTTT
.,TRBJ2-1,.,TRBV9,CASSFVGENEQFF,TGTGCCAGCAGCTTCGTAGGTGAGAACGAGCAGTTCTTC
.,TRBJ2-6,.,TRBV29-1,CSVEFPGFGDSGANVLTF,TGCAGCGTTGAATTCCCAGGGTTTGGAGACTCTGGGGCCAACGTCCTGACTTTC
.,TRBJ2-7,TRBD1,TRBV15,CATSSDRGVYEQYF,TGTGCCACCAGCAGTGACAGGGGAGTTTACGAGCAGTACTTC
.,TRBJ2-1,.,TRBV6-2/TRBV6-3,CASSYGYNEQFF,TGTGCCAGCAGTTACGGTTACAATGAGCAGTTCTTC
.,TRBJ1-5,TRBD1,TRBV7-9,CASSWGQPNQPQHF,TGTGCCAGCAGCTGGGGACAGCCCAATCAGCCCCAGCATTTT
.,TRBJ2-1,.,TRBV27,CASSLSWGYGNEQFF,TGTGCCAGCAGTTTATCTTGGGGATACGGCAATGAGCAGTTCTTC
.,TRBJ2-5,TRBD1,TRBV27,CASSSDRAQETQYF,TGTGCCAGCAGTTCGGACAGGGCCCAAGAGACCCAGTACTTC
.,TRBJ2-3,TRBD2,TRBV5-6,CASSLFGQGLANLADTQYF,TGTGCCAGCAGCTTATTCGGTCAGGGACTAGCCAATTTAGCAGATACGCAGTATTTT
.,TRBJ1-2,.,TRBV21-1,CASSKALGTVLLKGYTF,TGTGCCAGCAGCAAAGCCCTCGGGACGGTCCTCCTAAAGGGCTACACCTTC
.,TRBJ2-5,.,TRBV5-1,CASSSRRETQYF,TGCGCCAGCAGCTCGAGGCGGGAGACCCAGTACTTC
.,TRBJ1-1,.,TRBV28,CASSFWGEAFF,TGTGCCAGCAGTTTCTGGGGTGAAGCTTTCTTT
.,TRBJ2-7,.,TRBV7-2,CASSLLQGKEQYF,TGTGCCAGCAGCTTATTACAGGGTAAAGAGCAGTACTTC
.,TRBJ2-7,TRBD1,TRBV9,CASSVSGQGLSYEQYF,TGTGCCAGCAGCGTATCGGGACAGGGGTTATCCTACGAGCAGTACTTC
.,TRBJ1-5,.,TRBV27,CASSPRKGGQPQHF,TGTGCCAGCAGTCCGAGAAAAGGGGGTCAGCCCCAGCATTTT
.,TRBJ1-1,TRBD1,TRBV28,CASSAYTPSDRDEAFF,TGTGCCAGCAGTGCTTATACCCCCTCGGACAGGGATGAAGCTTTCTTT
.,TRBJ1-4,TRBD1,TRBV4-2,CASSRHRDRNEKLFF,TGTGCCAGCAGCCGACACCGGGACAGAAATGAAAAACTGTTTTTT
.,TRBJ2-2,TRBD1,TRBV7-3,CASSSGTGGELFF,TGTGCCAGCAGCTCCGGGACAGGCGGGGAGCTGTTTTTT
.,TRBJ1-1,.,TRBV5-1,CASSSTTGRDTEAFF,TGCGCCAGCAGCTCTACTACGGGCCGAGACACTGAAGCTTTCTTT
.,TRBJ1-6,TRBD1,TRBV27,CASSLRGTGLWSSPLHF,TGTGCCAGCAGTCTCAGAGGGACAGGGTTATGGAGTTCACCCCTCCACTTT
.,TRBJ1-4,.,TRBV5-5,CASSSGGARGEKLFF,TGTGCCAGCAGCTCCGGGGGGGCGCGGGGAGAAAAACTGTTTTTT